One sample yielded the 18 T cell receptor beta chains listed below, sequenced in a study of cytomegalovirus exposure and HLA in healthy donors. The primer mix had 60 Vbeta and 13 Jbeta primers. Sequencing used immunoSEQ multiplex PCR; TCRdb keeps in-frame clones, though not all of them. This sample's clone table lists 55,000 or so clones. The sample comprised PBMCs. These receptors came from a woman between 50 and 59 years old in good health and CMV-seropositive.

The chain has TRBV18 and TRBJ2-7, with a possible D match to TRBD1 (6 bases). The germline gives CDR1 KGHSH, CDR2 LQKENI. The CDR3 runs 13 residues. Trimming removed 8 bases from V and 0 bases from J, with 11 bases in between. The CDR3 DNA follows: TGTGCCAGCCAAACAGGGACCTCCTACGAGCAGTACTTC. Encoded protein: CASQTGTSYEQYF.

V usage is TRBV7-6 and J usage is TRBJ1-2; the D is unclear. This CDR3 comprises 15 residues. The germline gives CDR1 SGHVS, CDR2 FNYEAQ. V shed 5 bases and J shed 5 bases, with 18 bases lying between them. The CDR3 loop is CASSPTTRILYGYTF. DNA of the CDR3: TGTGCCAGCAGCCCTACTACACGGATTCTGTATGGCTACACCTTC.

CDR3 DNA sequence: TGTGCCAGCAGCTTAGTGGCGGGAGTGGGGGGGGAGACCCAGTACTTC. Its translation is CASSLVAGVGGETQYF. V and J are TRBV7-8 and TRBJ2-5, with 7 bases that match TRBD2. CDR3 length equals 16 residues. Germline assignment: CDR1 SGHVS and CDR2 FQNEAQ. V shed 1 base, J shed 5 bases, and the junction held 10 bases outside the gene matches.

The genes are TRBV4-2 and TRBJ2-1; 8 nucleotides line up with TRBD2. Germline assignment: CDR1 LGHNA and CDR2 YNFKEQ. J gave up 7 bases and V 1 base, and 6 bases lay outside the gene matches. The CDR3 is 15 amino acids. The CDR3 DNA sequence: TGTGCCAGCAGCCAAGGAGGGCTAGCGGGTAATGAGCAGTTCTTC. As protein: CASSQGGLAGNEQFF.

J is TRBJ2-5 and V is TRBV11-2; D call uncertain. The CDR3 is made up of 14 amino acids. Germline CDR1 is SGHAT and CDR2 is FQNNGV. V lost 3 bases and J lost 2, with 10 bases in between. The CDR3 region has the DNA TGTGCCAGCAGCTTCTTACAAGTTCAAGAGACCCAGTACTTC. It codes for CASSFLQVQETQYF.

The chain joins TRBV15 to TRBJ2-1; D possibly corresponds to TRBD1 (5 bases). Trimming left V 7 bases short and J 0 bases short, with 13 bases between. The CDR3 sequence is 15 residues long. The germline V gene has CDR1 LNHNV and CDR2 YYDKDF (reference sequence). CDR3 region: CATTQGVSSYNEQFF. Here the CDR3 DNA reads TGTGCCACCACCCAGGGCGTGAGCTCCTACAATGAGCAGTTCTTC.

The chain carries TRBV6-5 and TRBJ2-2, with a weak D call TRBD2 (6 bases). The length of the CDR3 is 14 residues. V gave up 2 bases and J gave up 4 bases, with 8 bases separating them. Per germline, CDR1 MNHEY and CDR2 SVGAGI. CDR3 in DNA: TGTGCCAGCAGTTACAGGGACTTCACCGGGGAGCTGTTTTTT. Translated: CASSYRDFTGELFF.

This rearrangement joins TRBV25-1 to TRBJ2-5, with D possibly TRBD2 on 5 matching bases. The CDR3 has 13 residues. Germline V gene lookup returns CDR1 MGHDK and CDR2 SYGVNS. Trimming left V 6 bases short and J 4 bases short, with 12 bases between. In DNA form, the CDR3 reads TGTGCCAGCAGCCCCGGGGTCCCAGAGACCCAGTACTTC. Translated: CASSPGVPETQYF.

The CDR3 loop reads CASSLSGHLNYGYTF. Here the CDR3 DNA reads TGTGCCAGCAGCTTATCTGGGCACCTCAACTATGGCTACACCTTC. This rearrangement joins TRBV7-8 to TRBJ1-2; no definite D call. The germline gives CDR1 SGHVS, CDR2 FQNEAQ. V was shortened by 2 bases and J by 2 bases, with 12 bases between the two germline ends. This CDR3 is 15 amino acids long.

J is TRBJ2-3 and V is TRBV4-3; TRBD1 aligns across 11 bases. V lost 0 bases to trimming and J lost 4 bases; unmatched junction nucleotides: 3. The V gene's germline CDR1 is LGHNA and CDR2 YSLEER. The CDR3 covers 16 residues. CDR3 in amino acids: CASSQDLGQGADTQYF. In DNA form, the CDR3 reads TGCGCCAGCAGCCAAGATCTGGGACAGGGGGCAGATACGCAGTATTTT.

The rearrangement links TRBV28 to TRBJ2-2; 12 bases line up with TRBD1. J lost 4 bases, V lost 7 bases, and 10 bases had no gene match. Germline V gives CDR1 MDHEN, CDR2 SYDVKM. The CDR3 spans 17 residues. DNA for the CDR3: TGTGCCAGCACTCCGGGACAGGGGGCGTCGGGCACCGGGGAGCTGTTTTTT. This sequence encodes CASTPGQGASGTGELFF.

The genes are TRBV19 and TRBJ1-2; D is unclear. The CDR3 consists of 15 residues. CDR1 LNHDA and CDR2 SQIVND come from the germline V gene (reference sequence). V lost 4 bases and J lost 4, with 16 bases in between. CDR3 coding DNA: TGTGCCAGTAGTACCTTCGGGGAATCGAGCTATGGCTACACCTTC. This encodes CASSTFGESSYGYTF. The variable domain in full, completed from reference TRBV19 and TRBJ1-2, reads DGGITQSPKYLFRKEGQNVTLSCEQNLNHDAMYWYRQDPGQGLRLIYYSQIVNDFQKGDIAEGYSVSREKKESFPLTVTSAQKNPTAFYLCASSTFGESSYGYTFGSGTRLTVV.

DNA of the CDR3: TGTGCCAGCAGTTACTCGAATCCCCCCCAACTATATGGCTACACCTTC. Translation gives CASSYSNPPQLYGYTF. The gene calls are TRBV6-5 and TRBJ1-2; D gene ambiguous. Germline CDR1 and CDR2: MNHEY and SVGAGI. This CDR3 has 16 amino acids. The V end was cut by 0 bases, the J end by 5 bases, with 16 bases between.

The rearrangement links TRBV7-2 to TRBJ2-1; D gene unclear. Trimming shortened V by 3 bases and J by 3 bases, and 9 bases separated the two germline ends. Germline values: CDR1 SGHTA, CDR2 FQGNSA. This CDR3 is 14 amino acids long. The CDR3 spells CASSFAISYNEQFF. The CDR3 DNA follows: TGTGCCAGCAGCTTCGCGATTAGCTACAATGAGCAGTTCTTC.

V and J are TRBV4-1 and TRBJ1-5; possibly TRBD1 for D (6 bases). The CDR3 is 16 residues long. From germline, CDR1 is MGHRA and CDR2 YSYEKL. The germline V and J ends were trimmed by 2 bases and 0 bases, with 11 bases remaining between them. The CDR3: CASSQTTGFSNQPQHF. CDR3 DNA: TGCGCCAGCAGCCAAACAACAGGGTTTAGCAATCAGCCCCAGCATTTT.

The chain combines TRBV7-8 with TRBJ1-1; D unresolved. The CDR3 spans 12 residues. In germline, CDR1 is SGHVS, CDR2 FQNEAQ. The V gene lost 5 bases and the J gene lost 6 bases, with 10 bases spanning the gap. The CDR3 region is CASSVLRSEAFF. CDR3 sequence (DNA): TGTGCCAGCAGCGTACTACGCTCTGAAGCTTTCTTT.

V usage is TRBV10-2 and J usage is TRBJ2-7; a possible D gene is TRBD2 (5 bases). The V gene lost 6 bases and the J gene lost 5 bases, with 14 bases spanning the gap. The CDR3 spans 13 residues. The germline gives CDR1 WSHSY, CDR2 SAAADI. CDR3 in amino acids: CASRLGELHEQYF. DNA of the CDR3: TGCGCCAGCAGACTAGGAGAATTACACGAGCAGTACTTC.

This rearrangement joins TRBV7-6 to TRBJ1-3; perhaps TRBD1 as D (5 bases). The V gene's germline CDR1 is SGHVS and CDR2 FNYEAQ. The length of the CDR3 is 16 residues. Trimming took 0 bases from V and 0 from J, leaving 9 bases between them. DNA for the CDR3: TGTGCCAGCAGCTTAGCGACAGCTCGCTCTGGAAACACCATATATTTT. Translated: CASSLATARSGNTIYF.